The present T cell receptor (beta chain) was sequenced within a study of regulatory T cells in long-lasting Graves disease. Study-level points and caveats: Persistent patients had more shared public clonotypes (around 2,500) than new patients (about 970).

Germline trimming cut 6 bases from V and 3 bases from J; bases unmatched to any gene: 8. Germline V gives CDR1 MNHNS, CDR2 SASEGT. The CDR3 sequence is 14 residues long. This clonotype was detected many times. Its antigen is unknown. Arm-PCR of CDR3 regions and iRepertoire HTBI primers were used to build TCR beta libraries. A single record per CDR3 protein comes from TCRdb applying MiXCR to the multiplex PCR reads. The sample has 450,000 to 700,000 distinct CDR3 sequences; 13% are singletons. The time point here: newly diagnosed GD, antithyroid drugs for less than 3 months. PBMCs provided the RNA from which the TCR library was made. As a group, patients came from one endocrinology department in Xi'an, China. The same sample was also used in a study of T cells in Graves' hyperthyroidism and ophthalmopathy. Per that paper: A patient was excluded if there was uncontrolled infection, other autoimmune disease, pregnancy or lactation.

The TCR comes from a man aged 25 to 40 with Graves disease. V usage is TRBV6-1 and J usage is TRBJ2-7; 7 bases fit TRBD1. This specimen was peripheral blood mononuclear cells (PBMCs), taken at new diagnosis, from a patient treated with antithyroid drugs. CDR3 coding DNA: TGTGCCAGCAGCCCCGGGACAGAGTACTACGAGCAGTACTTC. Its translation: CASSPGTEYYEQYF.